The 3 T cell receptor beta chains below were found in one sample sequenced in a study of blood T cell repertoires in COVID-19. Generated by immunoSEQ multiplex PCR, the TCRdb table keeps only in-frame clones and is missing some. The sample includes 100,000 or so clones, roughly 87% of them seen just once. The material sequenced was peripheral blood. Every receptor here comes from a woman between 55 and 75 years old with acute or convalescent COVID-19.

The V and J genes are TRBV10-3 and TRBJ2-7, with 7 bases matching TRBD2. V lost 4 bases to trimming and J lost 7 bases; unmatched junction nucleotides: 7. CDR1 and CDR2 (germline): ENHRY, SYGVKD. The CDR3 consists of 13 residues. CDR3 region: CAISVSGEGEQYF. DNA of the CDR3: TGTGCCATCAGTGTTTCGGGGGAGGGGGAGCAGTACTTC.

The chain employs TRBV27 and TRBJ2-7, with D possibly TRBD2 on 6 matching bases. Germline CDR1 is MNHEY and CDR2 is SMNVEV (reference sequence). This CDR3 has 18 amino acids. Trimming removed 8 bases from V and 4 bases from J, with 30 bases in between. CDR3 sequence: CASLEGETRGLLFYEQYV. DNA for the CDR3: TGTGCCAGCTTGGAGGGAGAGACTAGGGGCCTTCTTTTTTACGAGCAGTACGTC.

J is TRBJ2-7 and V is TRBV12-3 or TRBV12-4; unclear D gene. This CDR3 is built from 12 residues. V was shortened by 6 bases and J by 3 bases, with 9 bases between the two germline ends. The CDR3 coding sequence is TGTGCCAGCAGCTCGAACTTCTACGAGCAGTACGTC. It codes for CASSSNFYEQYV.